This T cell receptor (beta chain) was identified during a study of blood T cells in healthy people across ages (dated by TCRdb to 2013 to 2016). About the investigation overall: In model experiments, template switching captured roughly one uniquely barcoded TCR beta cDNA molecule for every two T cells. Four age groups were formed from the donors: young (average about 16 years), middle-aged (around 39), aged (62) and long-lived (approximately 80). Using deep sequencing normalized with unique cDNA molecular identifiers, the study measured how TCR beta repertoire diversity changes with age. Using the same blood draw, the study looked at two additional independent replicas of 1 million unique cDNA reads for two donors, one aged 18 to 29 and the other aged 80 or older. To avoid experimental bias, donors of different ages were spread randomly across the sequencing lanes.

Library generation was performed with 5' RACE. Sequenced on an Illumina HiSeq 2500. A second PCR of roughly 7 to 11 cycles was performed with a sample-barcoded 5' primer and a J-beta primer mix. A unique molecular identifier was introduced onto each TCR beta cDNA molecule by a template-switch 5' adaptor carrying 12 random nucleotides. Each sample yielded at least 2.5 million CDR3-containing paired-end reads. The Mint cDNA synthesis kit, primed by a TRBC-specific oligonucleotide, was used to synthesize first-strand cDNA from all RNA. Following uracil-DNA glycosylase treatment, all cDNA underwent a first 18-cycle PCR with the universal primers M1SS and BC2_uni_R. As for how the authors treated the data: Each sample was normalized by randomly selecting 1 million high-quality reads, each carrying a distinct molecular identifier. Instead of being binned into consensus sequences, reads with shared molecular identifiers were discarded. MiTCR, run with a Q25 quality threshold and the strictest error-elimination algorithm, handled CDR3 identification, clonotype clustering and error correction. A nonparametric unseen species model using Euler transformation provided a lower-bound estimate of total TCR beta diversity. TCRdb reworked the public reads: Q25 trimming with fastp, MiXCR clone assembly, productive beta chains retained. Rows are combined by CDR3 protein, so each entry shows the most common genes and DNA. These V and J calls rely on TCRdb rather than the paper's analysis. A total of around 780,000 distinct CDR3 sequences appear in this sample, around three fifths of them only once. The ten largest clonotypes hold under 30% of the sample.

In regard to this clonotype: What antigen it recognizes has not been identified. Per-base qualities were not stored, and no clone one base away is much larger.

Taken from cysteine to phenylalanine, the CDR3 has 14 residues. Only CDR3 DNA remains: 42 bases, in frame from the first base. Taken from the germline V gene (reference sequence), the CDR1 and CDR2 loops are DFQATT and SNEGSKA. The germline V and J ends show losses of 5 bases and 7 bases respectively, and no gene match explains 12 bases of the junction. Systemically healthy Caucasian individuals from Russia, around 38 in total and aged about 6 to 90 years, were included as donors. Each donor gave around 9 milliliters of peripheral blood, collected into EDTA-treated Vacutainer tubes. Ficoll-Paque density-gradient centrifugation was used to isolate PBMCs, with at least 6.5 million per sample. Total RNA, at least 6 micrograms per sample, was extracted from PBMCs with Trizol reagent. For every donor, an aliquot of PBMCs went through flow cytometry to measure the percentages of naive CD45RAhigh/CD27high T cells.

Study-wide findings and limitations: As age increased, observed TCR beta diversity per million T cells dropped in a roughly linear way, and a significant reduction was already evident by age approximately 40. The CMV infection status of donors was not known, potentially confounding age-related changes in expanded clonotypes. Conclusive comparison of naive and antigen-experienced compartments was prevented by the profiling of bulk unsorted PBMCs. Compared with the aged group, the long-lived group had more naive CD4+ T cells, fewer expanded clones and increased TCR diversity, suggesting age selection. The percentage of naive T cells measured by flow cytometry correlated strongly with observed TCR beta diversity. Estimates of total diversity based on one million sequenced T cells were regarded as lower bounds and as underestimates.

Source material: blood. This TCR derives from a man between 40 and 49 years old in good health. The chain employs TRBV20-1 and TRBJ2-7; TRBD1 aligns with 9 central bases. The sequenced DNA is TGCAGTGCTGGACTGGACAGGGGAAGAGGGGAGCAGTACTTC. Translated, it gives CSAGLDRGRGEQYF.